The rows below give T cell receptor beta chains drawn from one sample of a study of OX40 agonist ivuxolimab in advanced cancers. TCRdb keeps only in-frame clones here, not all; method: immunoSEQ multiplex PCR. The sample yields about 24,000 clones, 73% seen once. Specimen: CD4+ or CD8+ T cells sorted from blood, collected in a trial of the OX40 agonist ivuxolimab. Receptors were obtained from an adult with an advanced solid tumor such as melanoma, head and neck, liver or kidney cancer. Both conserved end residues are part of each CDR3. D genes are given only for firm matches. The size field is filled for only some rows; it gives once, few, many or a size class.

J,V,D,size,DNA,CDR3
TRBJ2-2,TRBV25-1,-,-,TGTGCCAGCAGCGCCGGCACCCGTGTCGGGGAGCTGTTTTTT,CASSAGTRVGELFF
TRBJ1-2,TRBV12-5,-,-,TGTGCTAGTGCCTTGGGGTTTGGGTATGGCTACACCTTC,CASALGFGYGYTF
TRBJ1-3,TRBV5-5,-,-,TGTGCCAGCAGCTTGGTGGTGGGAAACACCATATATTTT,CASSLVVGNTIYF
TRBJ2-3,TRBV28,TRBD2,-,TGTGCCAGCAGTTGGACTAGCGAGGGCTCGGATACGCAGTATTTT,CASSWTSEGSDTQYF
TRBJ2-1,TRBV9,-,-,TGTGCCAGCAGCGTAGGGAGTGAGCAGTTCTTC,CASSVGSEQFF
TRBJ1-6,TRBV7-6,-,-,TGTGCCAGCAGCTTAGAAGTAGGGGATAATTCACCCCTCCACTTT,CASSLEVGDNSPLHF
TRBJ2-7,TRBV19,-,-,TGTGCCAGTAGTCTCAAGGTGGACTACGAGCAGTACTTC,CASSLKVDYEQYF
TRBJ2-7,TRBV25-1,-,once,TGTGCCAGCAGCCACGACAGCTACGAGCAGTACTTC,CASSHDSYEQYF
TRBJ2-6,TRBV5-4,TRBD1,-,TGTGCCAGCAGCGGACAGACAGGGGGCTTCAACTCTGGGGCCAACGTCCTGACTTTC,CASSGQTGGFNSGANVLTF
TRBJ2-7,TRBV11-2,TRBD2,-,TGTGCCAGCAGCCCGGGACTAGCGGGGGGGTTGACCTACGAGCAGTACTTC,CASSPGLAGGLTYEQYF
TRBJ1-1,TRBV6-6,TRBD1,few,TGTGCCAGCAGTTGGACAGGGCCGAGATCCGGGGCTTTCTTT,CASSWTGPRSGAFF
TRBJ1-4,TRBV7-9,TRBD1,-,TGTGCCAGCAGCGACGGGACAGATGAAAAACTGTTTTTT,CASSDGTDEKLFF
TRBJ2-7,TRBV7-9,-,-,TGTGCCAGCAGCTTGCCTATGAACGAGCAGTACTTC,CASSLPMNEQYF
TRBJ1-1,TRBV9,-,-,TGTGCCAGCAGCTCGGGGAGGTTTGGATTGAACACTGAAGCTTTCTTT,CASSSGRFGLNTEAFF
TRBJ2-2,TRBV7-9,TRBD1,-,TGTGCCGGTGGGGACAGGGGAGTCCTGTTCGCCGGGGAGCTGTTTTTT,CAGGDRGVLFAGELFF
TRBJ2-7,TRBV27,-,-,TGTGCCAGCAGTCGACGGGGAAACTACGAGCAGTACTTC,CASSRRGNYEQYF
TRBJ2-1,TRBV4-3,-,-,TGCGCCAGCAGCCAAGGGGCCTATAGCGGTAGCTCCTACAATGAGCAGTTCTTC,CASSQGAYSGSSYNEQFF
TRBJ2-5,TRBV6-5,TRBD2,-,TGTGCCAGCAGTTACGGGACTAGCGACCAAGAGACCCAGTACTTC,CASSYGTSDQETQYF
TRBJ2-7,TRBV4-3,-,-,TGCGCCAGCAGCCAAGAGAGGAGTGTCGGCAGCCTCCCCTACGAGCAGTACTTC,CASSQERSVGSLPYEQYF
TRBJ2-3,TRBV7-9,TRBD2,-,TGTGCCGGTCTTAGTGGGGGGGATACAGATACGCAGTATTTT,CAGLSGGDTDTQYF
TRBJ1-2,TRBV30,-,-,TGTGCCTGGAGTGAAGGCAGCGGGGAGGCTTATGGCTACACCTTC,CAWSEGSGEAYGYTF
TRBJ2-7,TRBV6-6,-,few,TGTGCCAGCAGCTCCGTCTCCTACGAGCAGTACTTC,CASSSVSYEQYF
TRBJ1-2,TRBV5-6,TRBD1,-,TGTGCCAGCAGCAGAGACAGGGTAGACTATGGCTACACCTTC,CASSRDRVDYGYTF
TRBJ1-1,TRBV25-1,-,many,TGTGCCAGCAGTGATTGGCAGACTGAAGCTTTCTTT,CASSDWQTEAFF
TRBJ1-5,TRBV7-9,TRBD1,-,TGTGCCAGCAGTCCTAGGACAGGGAACAATCAGCCCCAGCATTTT,CASSPRTGNNQPQHF
TRBJ2-7,TRBV6-1,TRBD1,-,TGTGCCAGCAGCGATTTAGGACAGGCGGGCGAGCAGTACTTC,CASSDLGQAGEQYF
TRBJ2-7,TRBV4-3,TRBD1,-,TGCGCCAGCAGCCATAGGGACAGCTCCTACGAGCAGTACTTC,CASSHRDSSYEQYF
TRBJ2-7,TRBV28,-,few,TGTGCCAGCAGTTTAAGCCCCACAGCGTCCTACGAGCAGTACTTC,CASSLSPTASYEQYF
TRBJ2-3,TRBV5-1,-,-,TGCGCCAGCTCCCCATTTGAGACAGCAGATACGCAGTATTTT,CASSPFETADTQYF
TRBJ2-5,TRBV7-9,-,once,TGTGCCAGCAGCCCCCAGCAGGGGGGCAAAGCAGAGACCCAGTACTTC,CASSPQQGGKAETQYF
TRBJ1-1,TRBV5-6,-,-,TGTGCCAGCAGGGGTACCGGGGCCCAAGAAGCTTTCTTT,CASRGTGAQEAFF
TRBJ2-1,TRBV7-9,TRBD1,-,TGTGCCAGCAGCTTGGCGAAGGGGGCGGCCTACAATGAGCAGTTCTTC,CASSLAKGAAYNEQFF
TRBJ1-5,TRBV28,-,few,TGTGCCAGCAGCCGTCTCCGACAGAACAATCAGCCCCAGCATTTT,CASSRLRQNNQPQHF
TRBJ2-4,TRBV5-1,TRBD1,-,TGCGCCAGCAGCCTGACAGGGGCCAAAAACATTCAGTACTTC,CASSLTGAKNIQYF
TRBJ2-3,TRBV11-2,-,-,TGTGCCAGCAGCTTATTGCCGGGGCCGGATACGCAGTATTTT,CASSLLPGPDTQYF
TRBJ2-1,TRBV7-3,TRBD2,-,TGTGCCAGCAGCTTGATAGCGGGGGGGCCAGAGGAGCAGTTCTTC,CASSLIAGGPEEQFF
TRBJ1-2,TRBV29-1,-,few,TGCAGCGTTGAGGCGGCAGCCTATGGCTACACCTTC,CSVEAAAYGYTF
TRBJ2-7,TRBV11-2,-,-,TGTGCCAGCAGCTGGTACACAAGGGACGAGCAGTACTTC,CASSWYTRDEQYF
TRBJ1-1,TRBV7-3,TRBD1,-,TGTGCCAGCAGCCAATATGGGACAGGCTACACTGAAGCTTTCTTT,CASSQYGTGYTEAFF
TRBJ2-7,TRBV7-9,-,few,TGTGCCAGCAGCTTCCAAGGACAGTTCTACGAGCAGTACTTC,CASSFQGQFYEQYF